This entry concerns a single T cell receptor (beta chain). These data belong to a study of T cell responses to AZD1222 COVID-19 vaccine. This CDR3 spans 17 amino acids. Germline CDR1 MNHNS, CDR2 SASEGT. Trimming stripped 3 bases from V and 0 bases from J, with 15 bases between. Sequencing used immunoSEQ multiplex PCR; TCRdb keeps in-frame clones, though not all of them. The sample comprises about 150,000 clones, 90% of which are singletons, and approximately 1.8% rests with the top ten. The chain recombines TRBV6-1 with TRBJ1-5, with unresolved D. The origin of this receptor is an adult in good health. The specimen comprised peripheral blood, sampled on day 0 of AZD1222 vaccination. CDR3 residues: CASSDPAGSYSNQPQHF. Here the CDR3 DNA reads TGTGCCAGCAGTGACCCTGCAGGCAGTTATAGCAATCAGCCCCAGCATTTT.